The 27 T cell receptor beta chains in this list originate from one sample, sequenced in a study of CD8 T cells in ankylosing spondylitis. TCRdb analysed the 5' RACE reads with MiXCR anew, one entry per CDR3 protein. Among 150,000 to 250,000 distinct CDR3 sequences, around 13% were seen once, and the ten largest hold about 17%. Input material: blood, either unsorted or a sorted T cell fraction (not recorded which). The receptors here all came from a male donor with ankylosing spondylitis or in good health (not recorded which).

The chain carries TRBV5-6 and TRBJ2-1; the match to TRBD2 covers 7 bases. Trimming removed 3 bases from V and 9 bases from J; junction bases left unmatched: 18. This CDR3 has 17 residues. Germline V gives CDR1 SGHDT, CDR2 YYEEEE. In nucleotides, the CDR3 is TGTGCCAGCAGCTCAAGGTTGGACGGGAGGCCCCTGGGTGAGCAGTTCTTC. This translates into CASSSRLDGRPLGEQFF.

Only a few counts were recorded for this clonotype. The rearrangement joins TRBV27 to TRBJ1-2; 7 bases line up with TRBD1. Trimming at V came to 0 bases and at J to 8 bases, leaving 12 bases not matched to a gene. Looked up from germline, CDR1 is MNHEY and CDR2 is SMNVEV (reference sequence). CDR3 length: 16 amino acids. This chain's CDR3 is CASSLSPPTGSVGYTF. CDR3 nucleotide sequence: TGTGCCAGCAGTTTATCCCCCCCGACAGGGTCGGTCGGCTACACCTTC.

A few counts support this clonotype. This chain connects TRBV6-2 or TRBV6-3 to TRBJ2-3, with a weak D call TRBD2 (6 bases). This CDR3 spans 11 amino acids. The V end was cut by 5 bases, the J end by 10 bases, with 10 bases between. Germline CDR1 MNHEY, CDR2 SVGEGT. CDR3 sequence reads: CASSPGEAQYF. DNA for the CDR3: TGTGCCAGCAGTCCCGGGGAGGCGCAGTATTTT.

The V gene is TRBV6-4, the J gene TRBJ2-1, with a possible D match to TRBD2 (6 bases). The germline V gene has CDR1 MRHNA and CDR2 SNTAGT. The CDR3 runs 14 residues. The ends were cut back, 3 bases at V and 5 bases at J, with 11 bases in the middle. CDR3 protein: CASSEAGSHNEQFF. CDR3 DNA sequence: TGTGCCAGCAGTGAGGCGGGATCCCACAATGAGCAGTTCTTC.

Note on this clonotype: The junction differs from germline at one of its ends, possibly a read error. The genes are TRBV11-2 and TRBJ2-1; 12 positions agree with TRBD2. The length of the CDR3 is 13 residues. Germline lookup yields CDR1 SGHAT and CDR2 FQNNGV. This chain's CDR3 is CASSRLAGVEQLF. Written as DNA, the CDR3 is TGTGCCAGCAGCAGACTAGCGGGGGTAGAGCAGCTCTTC.

The chain employs TRBV7-6 and TRBJ2-2; D is unclear. Between the trimmed V and J ends, which lost 1 base and 3 bases, there was a span of 6 bases. The CDR3 sequence is 14 residues long. Germline V gives CDR1 SGHVS, CDR2 FNYEAQ. The CDR3 DNA reads TGTGCCAGCAGCTTAGGCGTCGACACCGGGGAGCTGTTTTTT. This translates into CASSLGVDTGELFF.

The rearrangement uses TRBV18 and TRBJ2-1; 10 bases are shared with TRBD2. Germline CDR1 and CDR2: KGHSH and LQKENI. This CDR3 region has 14 residues. After removal of 6 bases from V and 6 bases from J, the junction contained 5 bases not matched to a gene. CDR3 bases: TGTGCCAGCTCTAGAGCGGGAGGGTCCAATGAGCAGTTCTTC. As protein: CASSRAGGSNEQFF.

There are many counts of this clonotype. The CDR3 spells CASSQTSFDQPQHF. CDR3 nucleotides: TGCGCCAGCAGCCAAACATCGTTCGATCAGCCCCAGCATTTT. The chain recombines TRBV4-1 with TRBJ1-5, with D unclear. The CDR3 runs to 14 residues. Germline CDR1 MGHRA, CDR2 YSYEKL. Trimming removed 2 bases at V and 5 bases at J, with 10 bases between.

The CDR3 sequence is CASSFGHHTEAFF. The CDR3 region has the DNA TGTGCCAGCAGTTTCGGACACCACACTGAAGCTTTCTTT. V usage is TRBV12-3 or TRBV12-4 and J usage is TRBJ1-1; D possibly corresponds to TRBD1 (5 bases). The CDR3 is 13 amino acids. Between the trimmed V and J ends, which lost 3 bases and 3 bases, there was a span of 8 bases.

The chain is built from TRBV27 and TRBJ2-3; the match to TRBD1 covers 8 bases. V trimming: 4 bases; J trimming: 4 bases; junction bases outside the gene matches: 7. The CDR3 has 15 amino acids. Germline lookup yields CDR1 MNHEY and CDR2 SMNVEV (reference sequence). This CDR3 reads CASSSTGQGADTQYF. CDR3 DNA sequence: TGTGCCAGCAGTTCAACCGGACAGGGCGCAGATACGCAGTATTTT.

The chain combines TRBV2 with TRBJ2-7; D is unclear. Germline CDR1 SNHLY, CDR2 FYNNEI. Deletions cut 1 base from V and 2 bases from J, with 12 bases between. The CDR3 is made up of 15 amino acids. The CDR3 bases are TGTGCCAGCAGTGAAGGAGGAGTCGAGGCCTACGAGCAGTACTTC. This codes for CASSEGGVEAYEQYF.

This chain joins TRBV28 and TRBJ2-7; tentative D call: TRBD2 (6 bases). Germline lookup yields CDR1 MDHEN and CDR2 SYDVKM. The CDR3 is 11 amino acids. The ends were cut back, 4 bases at V and 5 bases at J, with 6 bases in the middle. CDR3 sequence: CASSSGDEQYF. The CDR3 bases are TGTGCCAGCAGTTCGGGAGACGAGCAGTACTTC.

This clonotype showed up just a few times. The chain has TRBV4-1 and TRBJ2-5, with 12 bases lining up with TRBD1. Germline CDR1 and CDR2: MGHRA and YSYEKL. V was clipped by 4 bases and J by 5 bases; unmatched bases: 11. The CDR3 is made up of 17 amino acids. The CDR3 DNA sequence: TGCGCCAGCAGCCCCCGGGACAGGGGGCTTATGGCTGAGACCCAGTACTTC. Protein product: CASSPRDRGLMAETQYF.

This clonotype was recorded a few times. The chain has TRBV2 and TRBJ2-3; D unclear. V was pared by 5 bases and J by 2 bases, with 11 bases between. Germline loops: CDR1 SNHLY, CDR2 FYNNEI. This CDR3 has 14 amino acids. The CDR3 DNA follows: TGTGCCAGCAGTTTTACTTCTTACACAGATACGCAGTATTTT. The encoded protein is CASSFTSYTDTQYF.

This clonotype was observed a handful of times. The rearrangement uses TRBV5-4 and TRBJ2-1; possibly TRBD2 for D (7 bases). Germline values: CDR1 SGHNT, CDR2 YYREEE (reference sequence). Trimming removed 7 bases from V and 3 bases from J, with 14 bases in between. This CDR3 comprises 14 residues. For the CDR3, the DNA is TGTGCCAGCTGCGAGGGGGGGAGCTACAATGAGCAGTTCTTC. Amino acid sequence: CASCEGGSYNEQFF.

This chain links TRBV27 with TRBJ2-7; 12 positions agree with TRBD2. The trim removed 5 bases at V and 6 bases at J, leaving 5 bases unmatched. Germline CDR1 MNHEY, CDR2 SMNVEV (reference sequence). The CDR3 is made up of 14 amino acids. The CDR3 here is CASSAPTSGSEQYF. CDR3 DNA sequence: TGTGCCAGCAGTGCCCCGACTAGCGGGAGCGAGCAGTACTTC.

This clonotype has a handful of counts. The chain carries TRBV10-1 and TRBJ1-1; D is unclear. Germline loops: CDR1 WNHNN, CDR2 SYGVQD (reference sequence). Trimming removed 4 bases from V and 7 bases from J, with 10 bases in between. The CDR3 contains 12 residues. The CDR3 DNA sequence: TGCGCCAGCAGTGCTTCGGTGGGTGAAGCTTTCTTT. Protein sequence: CASSASVGEAFF.

This clonotype was seen many times. This rearrangement joins TRBV7-8 to TRBJ1-2; D gene uncertain. Germline V CDR1 and CDR2: SGHVS, FQNEAQ. The CDR3 extends over 14 amino acids. V lost 5 bases to trimming and J lost 10 bases, with 20 bases between them. The CDR3 bases are TGTGCCAGCAGCCCCCAGGACCGGATCTGGGACTACACCTTC. Translated, it gives CASSPQDRIWDYTF.

This chain uses TRBV27 with TRBJ1-5; no firm D call. The CDR3 contains 13 residues. Germline CDR1 and CDR2: MNHEY and SMNVEV (reference sequence). V lost 6 bases to trimming and J lost 3 bases, with 9 bases between them. The CDR3 DNA is TGTGCCAGCAGCCCCCAAGCCAATCAGCCCCAGCATTTT. Amino acid sequence: CASSPQANQPQHF.

The V gene is TRBV27, the J gene TRBJ1-1, with 7 bases matching TRBD1. V gave up 7 bases and J gave up 0 bases; unmatched junction bases: 8. Germline V lookup: CDR1 MNHEY, CDR2 SMNVEV (reference sequence). This CDR3 comprises 15 residues. CDR3 loop: CASNESTGLNTEAFF. The CDR3 DNA sequence: TGTGCCAGCAACGAATCGACAGGGCTGAACACTGAAGCTTTCTTT.

J is TRBJ1-5 and V is TRBV14; 8 nucleotides line up with TRBD1. Germline CDR1 and CDR2: SGHDN and FVKESK. Trimming took 6 bases from V and 0 from J; bases not matched to a gene: 7. This CDR3 has 16 amino acids. DNA for the CDR3: TGTGCCAGCAGTGCCAAGGGACAGGATAGCAATCAGCCCCAGCATTTT. The encoded protein is CASSAKGQDSNQPQHF. The complete variable domain, with remaining parts taken from reference TRBV14 and TRBJ1-5, reads EAGVTQFPSHSVIEKGQTVTLRCDPISGHDNLYWYRRVMGKEIKFLLHFVKESKQDESGMPNNRFLAERTGGTYSTLKVQPAELEDSGVYFCASSAKGQDSNQPQHFGDGTRLSIL.

The J gene is TRBJ2-7, the V gene TRBV2; 11 bases match TRBD2. V lost 0 bases to trimming and J lost 6 bases; unmatched junction nucleotides: 13. The CDR3 runs to 18 residues. Germline loops: CDR1 SNHLY, CDR2 FYNNEI. The CDR3 here is CASSEAELAGDGIGEQYF. CDR3 nucleotides: TGTGCCAGCAGTGAAGCGGAACTAGCGGGAGATGGCATTGGCGAGCAGTACTTC.

V and J are TRBV4-1 and TRBJ2-1; 11 positions agree with TRBD2. J lost 8 bases, V lost 2 bases, and 11 bases had no gene match. CDR3 length equals 17 residues. Germline V gives CDR1 MGHRA, CDR2 YSYEKL. The CDR3 DNA follows: TGCGCCAGCAGCCAACTAGCGGGGGGTACCGGGAGGTATGAGCAGTTCTTC. Protein product: CASSQLAGGTGRYEQFF.

This clonotype was seen a few times. This rearrangement joins TRBV7-2 to TRBJ1-2; tentatively, D is TRBD1 (5 bases). V lost 5 bases and J lost 4, with 8 bases in between. The germline gives CDR1 SGHTA, CDR2 FQGNSA. CDR3 length equals 12 residues. CDR3 sequence reads: CASSIDSYGYTF. CDR3 sequence (DNA): TGTGCCAGCAGCATCGACAGCTATGGCTACACCTTC.

The V call is TRBV15, the J call TRBJ2-5, with D hard to call. V was trimmed by 0 bases and J by 3 bases, leaving 14 bases between them. There are 16 residues in the CDR3. CDR1 is LNHNV, CDR2 YYDKDF, per germline (reference sequence). CDR3 residues: CATSRDDEQIEETQYF. The CDR3 DNA sequence: TGTGCCACCAGCAGAGACGACGAGCAAATAGAAGAGACCCAGTACTTC.

V is TRBV7-8 and J is TRBJ1-1; D is unclear. CDR3 length: 14 residues. Germline lookup yields CDR1 SGHVS and CDR2 FQNEAQ. Trimming pared 3 bases from V and 1 base from J, leaving 9 bases between. The CDR3 spells CASSFERANTEAFF. In DNA, the CDR3 is TGTGCCAGCAGCTTTGAGAGGGCGAACACTGAAGCTTTCTTT. Complete variable domain (other parts from reference TRBV7-8 and TRBJ1-1): GAGVSQSPRYKVAKRGQDVALRCDPISGHVSLFWYQQALGQGPEFLTYFQNEAQLDKSGLPSDRFFAERPEGSVSTLKIQRTQQEDSAVYLCASSFERANTEAFFGQGTRLTVV.

This clonotype was found many times. J is TRBJ1-1 and V is TRBV4-1, with D perhaps matching TRBD1 (6 bases). The CDR3 runs 15 residues. The ends were cut back, 0 bases at V and 4 bases at J, with 12 bases in the middle. The V gene's germline CDR1 is MGHRA and CDR2 YSYEKL. CDR3 residues: CASSQEAGAPTEAFF. CDR3 DNA sequence: TGCGCCAGCAGCCAAGAGGCAGGGGCCCCCACTGAAGCTTTCTTT.